Following are 21 T cell receptor beta chains from one sample sequenced in a study of T-cell memory formation after mild COVID-19. TCRdb re-analysed the 5' RACE reads in MiXCR, keeping a single row per CDR3 protein. The top ten clones hold 3.5% of a sample with 220,000 or so distinct CDR3 sequences, more than 8% of them seen once. Specimen: PBMCs or a T cell subset sorted from them (not recorded which). The receptors here all came from a man aged 18 to 29 who had mild COVID-19 (a few samples of this study predate the infection). Cell type and time point are not known.

This chain connects TRBV4-3 to TRBJ1-2; 10 bases agree with TRBD1. The germline V gene has CDR1 LGHNA and CDR2 YSLEER. The V segment lost 3 bases and the J segment 6 bases; nucleotides outside the gene matches: 13. The CDR3 is made up of 17 amino acids. The CDR3 spells CASSHRSWDRGFDGYTF. The CDR3 DNA reads as TGCGCCAGCAGCCACCGATCTTGGGACAGGGGATTTGATGGCTACACCTTC.

This clonotype appeared a few times. The genes are TRBV2 and TRBJ2-2, with unresolved D. V was pared by 1 base and J by 1 base, with 4 bases between. Germline loops: CDR1 SNHLY, CDR2 FYNNEI. The CDR3 sequence is 14 residues long. In DNA, the CDR3 is TGTGCCAGCAGTGAAGGTCGGAACACCGGGGAGCTGTTTTTT. It specifies CASSEGRNTGELFF.

This clonotype showed up just a few times. This chain links TRBV5-1 with TRBJ2-5, with a tentative D call TRBD1 (7 bases). Germline-derived CDR1 and CDR2 are SGHRS and YFSETQ. Between the trimmed V and J ends, which lost 0 bases and 5 bases, there was a span of 14 bases. The CDR3 totals 15 residues. In DNA form, the CDR3 reads TGCGCCAGCAGCTTGGGTGCGACAGGGAGGGAGACCCAGTACTTC. Its translation is CASSLGATGRETQYF.

The table lists this clonotype with a few counts. The gene calls are TRBV20-1 and TRBJ1-1; 7 bases match TRBD1. This CDR3 contains 11 residues. V lost 3 bases, J lost 11 bases, and 6 bases stayed unmatched. Germline CDR1 is DFQATT and CDR2 is SNEGSKA (reference sequence). This CDR3 reads CSARQTGWAFF. For the CDR3, the DNA is TGCAGTGCTAGGCAGACAGGGTGGGCTTTCTTT.

This clonotype was counted ten times or more. The rearrangement links TRBV20-1 to TRBJ1-5, with unresolved D. Trimming cost V 6 bases and J 4 bases, with 10 bases left between them. Germline lookup yields CDR1 DFQATT and CDR2 SNEGSKA (reference sequence). The length of the CDR3 is 12 residues. The CDR3 region is CSASSGNQPQHF. DNA for the CDR3: TGCAGTGCCTCTAGCGGGAATCAGCCCCAGCATTTT.

The CDR3 sequence is CASRPDYGSQPQHF. The CDR3 coding sequence is TGTGCCAGCAGACCCGATTATGGGAGTCAGCCCCAGCATTTT. The chain uses TRBV12-3 or TRBV12-4 and TRBJ1-5; D call uncertain. Trimming shortened V by 6 bases and J by 6 bases, and 15 bases separated the two germline ends. The CDR3 runs 14 residues.

The J gene is TRBJ2-5, the V gene TRBV9; 8 nucleotides align to TRBD2. The V segment lost 0 bases and the J segment 2 bases; nucleotides outside the gene matches: 6. The germline CDR1 and CDR2 sequences are SGDLS and YYNGEE. The CDR3 is 16 residues long. Here the CDR3 reads CASSVAPRGEQETQYF. CDR3 bases: TGTGCCAGCAGCGTAGCCCCGCGGGGGGAGCAAGAGACCCAGTACTTC. The full variable domain, in which reference TRBV9 and TRBJ2-5 provide the parts outside the CDR3, is DSGVTQTPKHLITATGQRVTLRCSPRSGDLSVYWYQQSLDQGLQFLIQYYNGEERAKGNILERFSAQQFPDLHSELNLSSLELGDSALYFCASSVAPRGEQETQYFGPGTRLLVL.

V is TRBV24-1 and J is TRBJ1-5; 7 bases are a match to TRBD1. From germline, CDR1 is KGHDR and CDR2 SFDVKD. This CDR3 is built from 15 residues. J lost 6 bases, V lost 4 bases, and 8 bases had no gene match. The CDR3 DNA reads as TGTGCCACCAGTGAGGGTGGAGAGGGGGCTCAGCCCCAGCATTTT. It specifies CATSEGGEGAQPQHF.

This clonotype was seen a handful of times. The chain couples TRBV13 to TRBJ2-6, with D hard to call. This CDR3 spans 15 amino acids. The V and J ends lost 5 bases and 4 bases respectively, with 12 bases between them. The germline CDR1 and CDR2 sequences are PRHDT and FYEKMQ (reference sequence). The CDR3 bases are TGTGCCAGCAGCCCCAGGTCTTCGGGGGCCAACGTCCTGACTTTC. Translating it yields CASSPRSSGANVLTF.

This clonotype was seen more than once but under ten times. At one end the junction does not follow the germline gene, possibly because of a read error. The rearrangement joins TRBV2 to TRBJ2-7, with D perhaps TRBD1 or TRBD2 (6 bases each). In germline, CDR1 is SNHLY, CDR2 FYNNEI. The CDR3 contains 13 residues. In DNA, the CDR3 is TGTGCCAGCAGCGCCGACCAGGGACGGGGGCCAGGCTTC. It is translated as CASSADQGRGPGF.

V usage is TRBV5-1 and J usage is TRBJ1-1, with D unresolved. The CDR3 extends over 13 amino acids. Germline CDR1 is SGHRS and CDR2 is YFSETQ. The V and J ends lost 4 bases and 0 bases respectively, with 7 bases between them. CDR3 amino acids: CASSPYLNTEAFF. The CDR3, as DNA: TGCGCCAGCAGCCCATATCTGAACACTGAAGCTTTCTTT.

This sequence joins TRBV20-1 and TRBJ2-3, with 7 bases aligning to TRBD2. Germline V gene sequence: CDR1 DFQATT, CDR2 SNEGSKA (reference sequence). Trimming at V came to 7 bases and at J to 2 bases, leaving 9 bases not matched to a gene. The CDR3 contains 14 residues. The CDR3 DNA is TGCAGTGAGGTGGGGGGGAAGACCACAGATACGCAGTATTTT. It encodes CSEVGGKTTDTQYF.

This rearrangement joins TRBV18 to TRBJ2-5, with D unresolved. CDR1 and CDR2 from the germline V gene are KGHSH and LQKENI. This CDR3 contains 13 residues. V was trimmed by 0 bases and J by 0 bases, leaving 2 bases between them. This chain's CDR3 is CASSPPNQETQYF. As DNA, the CDR3 is TGTGCCAGCTCACCACCGAACCAAGAGACCCAGTACTTC.

Ten or more counts support this clonotype. The chain joins TRBV5-1 to TRBJ2-3, with TRBD1 matching 8 bases. The germline gives CDR1 SGHRS, CDR2 YFSETQ. The CDR3 consists of 13 residues. After removal of 3 bases from V and 5 bases from J, the junction contained 2 bases not matched to a gene. The CDR3 DNA sequence: TGCGCCAGCAGCTCGACAGGGGTAGATACGCAGTATTTT. It encodes CASSSTGVDTQYF.

This clonotype was seen repeatedly, ten times or more. The J gene is TRBJ2-2, the V gene TRBV28, with 11 positions matching TRBD1. Trimming took 0 bases from V and 7 from J; bases not matched to a gene: 4. CDR1 is MDHEN and CDR2 is SYDVKM in the germline V gene. This CDR3 is built from 16 residues. CDR3 sequence: CASSLWDRGRNGELFF. The CDR3 DNA follows: TGTGCCAGCAGTTTATGGGACAGGGGGCGGAACGGGGAGCTGTTTTTT.

The chain recombines TRBV20-1 with TRBJ1-2, with D perhaps TRBD1 (6 bases). The CDR3 loop spans 14 amino acids. Germline-derived CDR1 and CDR2 are DFQATT and SNEGSKA (reference sequence). V lost 6 bases, J lost 4 bases, and 18 bases lay in between. The CDR3 nucleotides read TGCAGTGCGGGGGCTAGCGGGGCCGCCTATGGCTACACCTTC. This gives the protein CSAGASGAAYGYTF.

The rearrangement links TRBV5-1 to TRBJ2-7, with D possibly TRBD1 on 5 matching bases. This CDR3 has 17 amino acids. Trimming shortened V by 0 bases and J by 2 bases, and 18 bases separated the two germline ends. Germline V gives CDR1 SGHRS, CDR2 YFSETQ. CDR3 coding DNA: TGCGCCAGCAGCTTGGATATTAAAGGCAGGGATGCCTACGAGCAGTACTTC. Amino acid sequence: CASSLDIKGRDAYEQYF.

The rearrangement joins TRBV9 to TRBJ1-5, with TRBD1 as a possible D gene (6 bases). This CDR3 region has 15 residues. V shed 3 bases and J shed 4 bases, with 14 bases lying between them. Per the germline V gene, CDR1 is SGDLS and CDR2 is YYNGEE. This CDR3 reads CASSAGTSVNQPQHF. Here the CDR3 DNA reads TGTGCCAGCAGCGCCGGGACATCTGTAAATCAGCCCCAGCATTTT. Supplemented by reference TRBV9 and TRBJ1-5, the full variable domain reads DSGVTQTPKHLITATGQRVTLRCSPRSGDLSVYWYQQSLDQGLQFLIQYYNGEERAKGNILERFSAQQFPDLHSELNLSSLELGDSALYFCASSAGTSVNQPQHFGDGTRLSIL.

The sample holds a few counts of this clonotype. This chain uses TRBV5-1 with TRBJ2-1, with D possibly TRBD2 on 5 matching bases. This CDR3 region has 17 residues. V was trimmed by 3 bases and J by 0 bases, leaving 16 bases between them. Germline CDR1 reads SGHRS; CDR2 reads YFSETQ. The CDR3 loop is CASSSTAGSGSYNEQFF. CDR3 coding DNA: TGCGCCAGCAGCTCCACGGCAGGCAGCGGCTCCTACAATGAGCAGTTCTTC. The whole variable domain, filled in from reference TRBV5-1 and TRBJ2-1, reads KAGVTQTPRYLIKTRGQQVTLSCSPISGHRSVSWYQQTPGQGLQFLFEYFSETQRNKGNFPGRFSGRQFSNSRSEMNVSTLELGDSALYLCASSSTAGSGSYNEQFFGPGTRLTVL.

The gene calls are TRBV7-2 and TRBJ2-3; a weak D match, TRBD2 (7 bases). In germline, CDR1 is SGHTA, CDR2 FQGNSA. This CDR3 has 19 residues. V gave up 1 base and J gave up 4 bases, with 24 bases separating them. Here the CDR3 reads CASSLVSEEGGRPSDTQYF. The CDR3 DNA reads as TGTGCCAGCAGCTTAGTTTCAGAAGAGGGGGGGAGGCCGTCAGATACGCAGTATTTT.

The chain couples TRBV12-5 to TRBJ2-7, with 7 positions matching TRBD1. Looked up from germline, CDR1 is LGHNT and CDR2 is FRNRAP. J lost 6 bases, V lost 2 bases, and 7 bases had no gene match. This CDR3 spans 14 amino acids. The CDR3 protein is CASGLPTGAPEQYF. CDR3 bases: TGTGCTAGTGGTTTGCCTACAGGGGCCCCCGAGCAGTACTTC.